A selection of T cell receptor beta chains follows, all from one sample in a study of blood T cell repertoires in COVID-19. Libraries were prepared by immunoSEQ multiplex PCR; TCRdb keeps only in-frame clonotypes and omits some of them. Here the sample spans a few hundred thousand clones, approximately 88% being singletons. The sequenced sample was PBMCs or T cells enriched from blood (not recorded which). The receptors here all came from a man aged 30-40 years who had recovered from COVID-19. Both conserved end residues are part of each CDR3. The D gene is left open where the match is weak. For some rows the clone size is stated as once, few or many, or as a class when expanded; others skip it.

CDR3aa: CASSLSTEYGYTF
CDR3nt: TGTGCCAGCAGCTTATCGACAGAGTATGGCTACACCTTC
len: 13
j_gene: TRBJ1-2
d_gene: NA
v_gene: TRBV13
abundance: NA

CDR3aa: CASSRGAGNNSPLHF
CDR3nt: TGTGCCAGCAGTCGCGGGGCAGGGAATAATTCACCCCTCCACTTT
len: 15
j_gene: TRBJ1-6
d_gene: NA
v_gene: TRBV6-5
abundance: NA

CDR3aa: CASSHLDRDGF
CDR3nt: TGCGCCAGCAGTCACCTGGACAGGGACGGTTTT
len: 11
j_gene: TRBJ1-4
d_gene: TRBD1
v_gene: TRBV23-1
abundance: NA

CDR3aa: CASRHGTTRTYGYTF
CDR3nt: TGTGCCAGCAGGCACGGGACAACTAGGACCTATGGCTACACCTTC
len: 15
j_gene: TRBJ1-2
d_gene: NA
v_gene: TRBV28
abundance: NA

CDR3aa: CASRELGGEQYF
CDR3nt: TGTGCCAGCAGGGAACTCGGGGGCGAGCAGTACTTC
len: 12
j_gene: TRBJ2-7
d_gene: NA
v_gene: TRBV12-3/TRBV12-4
abundance: NA

CDR3aa: CASSLPRVSTNEKLFF
CDR3nt: TGTGCCAGCAGCCTTCCGAGGGTGTCAACTAATGAAAAACTGTTTTTT
len: 16
j_gene: TRBJ1-4
d_gene: NA
v_gene: TRBV9
abundance: few

CDR3aa: CASSYSYRGEKLFF
CDR3nt: TGTGCCAGCAGTTACTCTTATCGGGGGGAAAAACTGTTTTTT
len: 14
j_gene: TRBJ1-4
d_gene: NA
v_gene: TRBV6-5
abundance: NA

CDR3aa: CASIDRPETQYF
CDR3nt: TGTGCCAGCATCGACAGGCCCGAGACCCAGTACTTC
len: 12
j_gene: TRBJ2-5
d_gene: NA
v_gene: TRBV2
abundance: NA

CDR3aa: CASSILSGTVGEQYF
CDR3nt: TGTGCCAGCAGCATACTATCCGGGACAGTGGGGGAGCAGTACTTC
len: 15
j_gene: TRBJ2-7
d_gene: TRBD1
v_gene: TRBV11-2
abundance: NA

CDR3aa: CASERQGNYGYTF
CDR3nt: TGTGCCAGCGAGAGACAGGGAAACTATGGCTACACCTTC
len: 13
j_gene: TRBJ1-2
d_gene: TRBD1
v_gene: TRBV19
abundance: NA

CDR3aa: CASSLAGDTGELFF
CDR3nt: TGTGCCAGCAGCTTAGCAGGGGACACCGGGGAGCTGTTTTTT
len: 14
j_gene: TRBJ2-2
d_gene: NA
v_gene: TRBV7-9
abundance: NA

CDR3aa: CATSDSIGANTGELFF
CDR3nt: TGTGCCACCAGTGATTCTATAGGGGCGAACACCGGGGAGCTGTTTTTT
len: 16
j_gene: TRBJ2-2
d_gene: NA
v_gene: TRBV24-1
abundance: once

CDR3aa: CASSALLVRGPTYEQYF
CDR3nt: TGTGCCAGCAGCGCCCTTCTCGTGCGGGGCCCCACCTACGAGCAGTACTTC
len: 17
j_gene: TRBJ2-7
d_gene: NA
v_gene: TRBV11-2
abundance: once

CDR3aa: CASSLGDRPSWGQYF
CDR3nt: TGTGCCAGCAGCTTGGGGGACAGGCCCTCCTGGGGGCAGTACTTC
len: 15
j_gene: TRBJ2-7
d_gene: TRBD1
v_gene: TRBV13
abundance: NA

CDR3aa: CASSFTMDRYNQPQHF
CDR3nt: TGTGCCAGCAGTTTCACCATGGACAGATACAATCAGCCCCAGCATTTT
len: 16
j_gene: TRBJ1-5
d_gene: NA
v_gene: TRBV27
abundance: NA

CDR3aa: CASSDKGQGISKPYNEQFF
CDR3nt: TGTGCCAGCAGTGATAAAGGACAGGGAATATCGAAGCCCTACAATGAGCAGTTCTTC
len: 19
j_gene: TRBJ2-1
d_gene: TRBD1
v_gene: TRBV6-8
abundance: NA

CDR3aa: CASQLGGENEQFF
CDR3nt: TGTGCCAGCCAGCTGGGGGGTGAGAATGAGCAGTTCTTC
len: 13
j_gene: TRBJ2-1
d_gene: NA
v_gene: TRBV2
abundance: NA

CDR3aa: CATSDRTSGGAWGEQFF
CDR3nt: TGTGCCACCAGTGACCGAACTAGCGGGGGGGCCTGGGGTGAGCAGTTCTTC
len: 17
j_gene: TRBJ2-1
d_gene: TRBD2
v_gene: TRBV24-1
abundance: NA

CDR3aa: CASETGPEETQYF
CDR3nt: TGTGCCAGCGAGACAGGGCCCGAAGAGACCCAGTACTTC
len: 13
j_gene: TRBJ2-5
d_gene: TRBD1
v_gene: TRBV28
abundance: NA

CDR3aa: CATSGLPGQGDETQYF
CDR3nt: TGTGCCACCAGTGGCCTACCGGGGCAGGGGGACGAGACCCAGTACTTC
len: 16
j_gene: TRBJ2-5
d_gene: TRBD1
v_gene: TRBV24-1
abundance: once

CDR3aa: CASSLTVPNTEAFF
CDR3nt: TGTGCCAGCAGTTTGACAGTTCCCAACACTGAAGCTTTCTTT
len: 14
j_gene: TRBJ1-1
d_gene: NA
v_gene: TRBV27
abundance: once

CDR3aa: CASGFDSNYEQYF
CDR3nt: TGTGCTAGTGGTTTTGACAGCAACTACGAGCAGTACTTC
len: 13
j_gene: TRBJ2-7
d_gene: NA
v_gene: TRBV12-5
abundance: NA

CDR3aa: CASTFSTEETQYF
CDR3nt: TGCGCCAGCACATTCTCAACTGAAGAGACCCAGTACTTC
len: 13
j_gene: TRBJ2-5
d_gene: NA
v_gene: TRBV5-1
abundance: NA

CDR3aa: CATRDRDDGYTF
CDR3nt: TGTGCCACCAGGGACAGAGACGATGGCTACACCTTC
len: 12
j_gene: TRBJ1-2
d_gene: NA
v_gene: TRBV24-1
abundance: NA

CDR3aa: CASRTEGAAGYTF
CDR3nt: TGCGCCAGCAGAACAGAGGGCGCGGCTGGCTACACCTTC
len: 13
j_gene: TRBJ1-2
d_gene: NA
v_gene: TRBV5-1
abundance: NA

CDR3aa: CASSLDRANQPQHF
CDR3nt: TGTGCCAGCAGTCTGGACAGGGCAAATCAGCCCCAGCATTTT
len: 14
j_gene: TRBJ1-5
d_gene: TRBD1
v_gene: TRBV6-5
abundance: NA

CDR3aa: CASRDIASNSPLHF
CDR3nt: TGTGCCAGCAGGGACATTGCGTCCAATTCACCCCTCCACTTT
len: 14
j_gene: TRBJ1-6
d_gene: NA
v_gene: TRBV6-5
abundance: once

CDR3aa: CASSYGGQGTYEQYF
CDR3nt: TGTGCCAGCAGTTACGGGGGACAGGGGACCTACGAGCAGTACTTC
len: 15
j_gene: TRBJ2-7
d_gene: TRBD1
v_gene: TRBV6-5
abundance: NA

CDR3aa: CASSQDEGDYNEQFF
CDR3nt: TGTGCCAGCAGCCAAGATGAAGGGGATTACAATGAGCAGTTCTTC
len: 15
j_gene: TRBJ2-1
d_gene: NA
v_gene: TRBV4-2
abundance: once

CDR3aa: CASSHYETTGELFF
CDR3nt: TGTGCCAGTAGTCACTATGAGACCACCGGGGAGCTGTTTTTT
len: 14
j_gene: TRBJ2-2
d_gene: NA
v_gene: TRBV19
abundance: NA

CDR3aa: CASSQDVQGRSGPQHF
CDR3nt: TGCGCCAGCAGCCAAGATGTACAGGGCCGATCGGGGCCCCAGCATTTT
len: 16
j_gene: TRBJ1-5
d_gene: NA
v_gene: TRBV4-1
abundance: NA

CDR3aa: CASNRDIYGYTF
CDR3nt: TGTGCCAGCAATCGGGACATCTATGGCTACACCTTC
len: 12
j_gene: TRBJ1-2
d_gene: NA
v_gene: TRBV12-3/TRBV12-4
abundance: NA

CDR3aa: CASRVGTGIHEQYF
CDR3nt: TGTGCCAGCCGGGTGGGGACAGGGATCCACGAGCAGTACTTC
len: 14
j_gene: TRBJ2-7
d_gene: TRBD1
v_gene: TRBV3-1/TRBV3-2
abundance: NA

CDR3aa: CASPYGGVYGYTF
CDR3nt: TGTGCCAGCCCTTATGGGGGGGTTTATGGCTACACCTTC
len: 13
j_gene: TRBJ1-2
d_gene: NA
v_gene: TRBV12-3/TRBV12-4
abundance: NA

CDR3aa: CASSRGGRDTGELFF
CDR3nt: TGTGCCAGCAGCCGAGGGGGCCGGGACACCGGGGAGCTGTTTTTT
len: 15
j_gene: TRBJ2-2
d_gene: TRBD1
v_gene: TRBV4-2
abundance: NA

CDR3aa: CASSLGQVKQPQHF
CDR3nt: TGTGCCAGCTCACTCGGACAGGTGAAGCAGCCCCAGCATTTT
len: 14
j_gene: TRBJ1-5
d_gene: TRBD1
v_gene: TRBV18
abundance: NA

CDR3aa: CASSVATGQIGETQYF
CDR3nt: TGTGCCAGCAGCGTAGCTACGGGACAGATTGGAGAGACCCAGTACTTC
len: 16
j_gene: TRBJ2-5
d_gene: TRBD1
v_gene: TRBV9
abundance: NA

CDR3aa: CASSLVAGGTTGELFF
CDR3nt: TGTGCCAGCAGCTTAGTGGCGGGGGGGACTACCGGGGAGCTGTTTTTT
len: 16
j_gene: TRBJ2-2
d_gene: TRBD2
v_gene: TRBV7-2
abundance: NA

CDR3aa: CASSENSQETQYF
CDR3nt: TGTGCCAGCAGTGAAAACAGCCAAGAGACCCAGTACTTC
len: 13
j_gene: TRBJ2-5
d_gene: NA
v_gene: TRBV2
abundance: NA

CDR3aa: CATQLSTGGGSPLHF
CDR3nt: TGTGCCACCCAGCTTAGTACGGGGGGCGGGTCACCCCTCCACTTT
len: 15
j_gene: TRBJ1-6
d_gene: NA
v_gene: TRBV11-2
abundance: NA

CDR3aa: CATSDLGAGQFF
CDR3nt: TGTGCCACCAGTGATTTGGGGGCAGGGCAGTTCTTC
len: 12
j_gene: TRBJ2-1
d_gene: NA
v_gene: TRBV24-1
abundance: NA

CDR3aa: CASSLGPGQVPRVGYTF
CDR3nt: TGCGCCAGCAGCTTGGGCCCGGGACAGGTCCCCCGTGTGGGCTACACCTTC
len: 17
j_gene: TRBJ1-2
d_gene: TRBD1
v_gene: TRBV5-1
abundance: NA

CDR3aa: CASSLAQSAYEQYF
CDR3nt: TGTGCCAGCAGCTTGGCGCAGTCAGCCTACGAGCAGTACTTC
len: 14
j_gene: TRBJ2-7
d_gene: NA
v_gene: TRBV5-5
abundance: NA

CDR3aa: CALQAGFNQPQHF
CDR3nt: TGTGCCTTACAAGCGGGTTTCAATCAGCCCCAGCATTTT
len: 13
j_gene: TRBJ1-5
d_gene: NA
v_gene: TRBV30
abundance: NA

CDR3aa: CASSELAGGSYEQYF
CDR3nt: TGTGCCAGCAGTGAACTAGCGGGGGGCTCCTACGAGCAGTACTTC
len: 15
j_gene: TRBJ2-7
d_gene: TRBD2
v_gene: TRBV6-1
abundance: few

CDR3aa: CASSQEADRGRDTQYF
CDR3nt: TGTGCCAGCAGCCAAGAAGCGGACAGGGGCCGAGATACGCAGTATTTT
len: 16
j_gene: TRBJ2-3
d_gene: TRBD1
v_gene: TRBV7-9
abundance: NA

CDR3aa: CASSRWGGAQETQYF
CDR3nt: TGTGCCAGCAGCAGATGGGGGGGGGCTCAAGAGACCCAGTACTTC
len: 15
j_gene: TRBJ2-5
d_gene: NA
v_gene: TRBV5-6
abundance: few

CDR3aa: CASSLRGQPNTEAFF
CDR3nt: TGTGCCAGCAGCTTAAGGGGACAGCCGAACACTGAAGCTTTCTTT
len: 15
j_gene: TRBJ1-1
d_gene: TRBD1
v_gene: TRBV7-9
abundance: NA

CDR3aa: CASSPDLRGVYGYTF
CDR3nt: TGCGCCAGCAGCCCGGACCTCAGGGGTGTCTATGGCTACACCTTC
len: 15
j_gene: TRBJ1-2
d_gene: NA
v_gene: TRBV5-1
abundance: NA

CDR3aa: CASSVPSNEKLFF
CDR3nt: TGTGCCAGCAGTGTACCGAGTAATGAAAAACTGTTTTTT
len: 13
j_gene: TRBJ1-4
d_gene: NA
v_gene: TRBV25-1
abundance: NA

CDR3aa: CASSTTLDVGGSYGYTF
CDR3nt: TGTGCCAGTAGTACCACCCTGGACGTCGGGGGAAGCTATGGCTACACCTTC
len: 17
j_gene: TRBJ1-2
d_gene: NA
v_gene: TRBV19
abundance: once

CDR3aa: CASSLNTGSWNSYEQYF
CDR3nt: TGTGCCAGCAGCCTAAATACAGGCTCTTGGAACTCCTACGAGCAGTACTTC
len: 17
j_gene: TRBJ2-7
d_gene: NA
v_gene: TRBV7-9
abundance: NA